What follows describes a single T cell receptor (beta chain). The data were obtained in a study of cytomegalovirus exposure and HLA in healthy donors. Germline V gives CDR1 SGHAT, CDR2 FQNNGV. CDR3 length: 13 amino acids. V shed 4 bases and J 8 bases; nucleotides not matched to a gene: 7. The PCR employed 60 Vbeta primers together with 13 Jbeta primers. Data came from immunoSEQ multiplex PCR; TCRdb stores just in-frame clones and leaves some out. The table has about 130,000 clones, approximately 75% seen once. The source of this sequence is a man aged 25 to 40 in good health and CMV-seronegative. The rearrangement links TRBV11-2 to TRBJ1-1, with 7 bases aligning to TRBD1. What was sequenced was PBMCs. The CDR3 DNA is TGTGCCAGCAGCTCGGCGACAGGGCCCGAAGCTTTCTTT. Its translation: CASSSATGPEAFF.